This TCR beta chain is from a study of blood T cell repertoires in COVID-19. On the study more broadly: T cells, B-cell-depleted T cells, or PBMCs provided the cDNA or gDNA that served as material.

Clones were read by immunoSEQ multiplex PCR, and TCRdb kept only the in-frame ones, dropping some. In the table there are around 250,000 clones, roughly 83% of which are singletons. Germline loops: CDR1 MGHRA, CDR2 YSYEKL. Trimming pared 0 bases from V and 9 bases from J, leaving 15 bases between. The CDR3 has 16 residues. This TCR was sampled from an elderly man with acute or convalescent COVID-19. This rearrangement joins TRBV4-1 to TRBJ1-6; the D gene is possibly TRBD1 (5 bases). The sequencing input was peripheral blood. The CDR3 loop is CASSQEARTSGSPLHF. As DNA, the CDR3 is TGCGCCAGCAGCCAAGAAGCTCGGACATCAGGTTCACCCCTCCACTTT.